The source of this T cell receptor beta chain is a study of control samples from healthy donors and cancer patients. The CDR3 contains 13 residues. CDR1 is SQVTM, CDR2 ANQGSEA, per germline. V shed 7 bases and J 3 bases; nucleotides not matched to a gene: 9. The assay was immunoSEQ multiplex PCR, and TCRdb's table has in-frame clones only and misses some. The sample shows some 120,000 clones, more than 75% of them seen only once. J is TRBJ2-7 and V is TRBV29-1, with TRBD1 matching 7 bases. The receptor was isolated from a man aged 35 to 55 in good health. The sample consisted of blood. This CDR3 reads CSAGDSFNYEQYF. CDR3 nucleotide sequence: TGCAGCGCCGGGGACAGTTTCAACTACGAGCAGTACTTC.